This paragraph reports one T cell receptor (beta chain). Its cognate antigen is unknown. The junction does not match germline at one end; this may be a read error. The entry originates in a study of blood T cells in healthy people across ages. In the study overall: T cells yielded about one barcoded beta molecule per two cells through template switching.

For every donor, a draw yielded about 10 milliliters of peripheral blood. Next came a second PCR, run for about 6 to 12 cycles, which used a sample-barcoded 5' primer along with a J-beta primer mix. Through a template-switch adaptor with 12 random nucleotides, each cDNA molecule received a tag. TCRdb re-analysed the 5' RACE reads in MiXCR, keeping a single row per CDR3 protein. The sample gives approximately 1.5 million distinct CDR3 sequences, 30% to 40% of which show up once; around 11% is in the top ten. The germline V gene encodes CDR1 LGHNA and CDR2 YNFKEQ. The CDR3 extends over 17 amino acids. Study outcomes and limitations: It was not possible, with unsorted PBMCs, to conclusively compare naive and antigen-experienced cells.

The chain joins TRBV4-2 to TRBJ2-3; TRBD2 aligns across 9 bases. This receptor was identified in a woman aged 25 to 39 in good health. The material sequenced was blood. The CDR3 here is CVSSPPSSGKVPDTQYF. CDR3 in DNA: TGTGTCAGCAGCCCCCCCTCTAGCGGGAAAGTCCCCGATACGCAGTATTTT.